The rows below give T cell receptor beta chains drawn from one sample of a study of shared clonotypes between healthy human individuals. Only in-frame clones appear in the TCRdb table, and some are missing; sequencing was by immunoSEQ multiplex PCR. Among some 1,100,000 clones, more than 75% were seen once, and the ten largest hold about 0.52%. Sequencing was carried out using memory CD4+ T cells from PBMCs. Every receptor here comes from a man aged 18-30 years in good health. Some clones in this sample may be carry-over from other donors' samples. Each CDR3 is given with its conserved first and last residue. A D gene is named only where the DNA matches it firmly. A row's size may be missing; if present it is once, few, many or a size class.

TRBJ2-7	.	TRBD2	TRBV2	TGTGCCAGCACCTCGCGGGAGTCCTCCTACGAGCAGTACTTC	CASTSRESSYEQYF
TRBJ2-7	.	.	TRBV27	TGTGCCAGCAGTTCGATGGTGTTGGGAGCCTACGAGCAGTACTTC	CASSSMVLGAYEQYF
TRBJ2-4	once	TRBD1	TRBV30	TGTGCCTGGATGCTGCAGGGGGCTCACGGGATTCAGTACTTC	CAWMLQGAHGIQYF
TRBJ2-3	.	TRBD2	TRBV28	TGTGCCAGCAGTTTCGGACTAGCGGGCCACACAGATACGCAGTATTTT	CASSFGLAGHTDTQYF
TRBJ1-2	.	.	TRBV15	TGTGCCACCAGCGGAGACAGAACCTATGGCTACACCTTC	CATSGDRTYGYTF
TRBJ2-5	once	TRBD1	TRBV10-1	TGCGCCAGCAGTTCTGGGACAGGGGGCTTAGAGACCCAGTACTTC	CASSSGTGGLETQYF
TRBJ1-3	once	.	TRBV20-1	TGCAGTGCTCATGCGGGAGACACCATATATTTT	CSAHAGDTIYF
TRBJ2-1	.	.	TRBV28	TGTGCCAGCAGCCAAGCTACCTACAATGAGCAGTTCTTC	CASSQATYNEQFF
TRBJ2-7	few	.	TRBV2	TGTGCCAGCAGTCCGGACAGTTCCTACGAGCAGTACTTC	CASSPDSSYEQYF
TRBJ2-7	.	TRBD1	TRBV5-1	TGCGCCAGCAGCTCCCAAGGACAGGTCTGGGAGCAGTACTTC	CASSSQGQVWEQYF
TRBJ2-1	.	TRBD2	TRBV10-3	TGTGCCATCAGTGAGGGGACTAGCTCCTACAATGAGCAGTTCTTC	CAISEGTSSYNEQFF
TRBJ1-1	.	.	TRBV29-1	TGCAGCGTGAGAATACACTTGAACACTGAAGCTTTCTTT	CSVRIHLNTEAFF
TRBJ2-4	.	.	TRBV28	TGTGCCAGCAGTAACGAAAACATTCAGTACTTC	CASSNENIQYF
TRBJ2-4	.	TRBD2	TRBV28	TGTGCCAGCAGGACTTTTAGCGGGAACAAAAACATTCAGTACTTC	CASRTFSGNKNIQYF
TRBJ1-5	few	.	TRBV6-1	TGTGCCAGCAGTGACCAGGGAGGAGAACAGCCCCAGCATTTT	CASSDQGGEQPQHF
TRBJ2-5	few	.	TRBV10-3	TGTGCCATCAGTGATGCGGATCAAGAGACCCAGTACTTC	CAISDADQETQYF
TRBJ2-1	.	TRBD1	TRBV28	TGTGCCAGCAGTTTATCCGGACAGGGGGCAAATGAGCAGTTCTTC	CASSLSGQGANEQFF
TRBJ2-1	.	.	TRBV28	TGTGCCAGCAGCTCCCTGGACTATTCCTACAATGAGCAGTTCTTC	CASSSLDYSYNEQFF
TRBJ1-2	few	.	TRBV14	TGTGCCAGCAGCACGTTTATTGGGGCTGGCTACACCTTC	CASSTFIGAGYTF
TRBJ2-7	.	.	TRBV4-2	TGTGCCAGCAGCCAAATGGGACTTCAGCAGTACTTC	CASSQMGLQQYF
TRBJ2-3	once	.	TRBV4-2	TGTGCCAGCAGCCGAACCCGCGGCGGCACTAGCACAGATACGCAGTATTTT	CASSRTRGGTSTDTQYF
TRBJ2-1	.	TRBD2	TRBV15	TGTGCCACCAGCAGAGATCCTGGGACTAGCTTCGACAATGAGCAGTTCTTC	CATSRDPGTSFDNEQFF
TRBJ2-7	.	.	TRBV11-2	TGTGCCAGCAGCTTAGCGGGTAACGAGCAGTACTTC	CASSLAGNEQYF
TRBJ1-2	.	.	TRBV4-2	TGTGCCAGCAGCCAAGGCTCGGTAACTGGCTACACCTTC	CASSQGSVTGYTF
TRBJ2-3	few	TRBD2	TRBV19	TGTGCCAGCACAGGGACTAGCGGGAGGGCCGGGGCGCAGTATTTT	CASTGTSGRAGAQYF
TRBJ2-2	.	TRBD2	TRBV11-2	TGTGCCAGCAGCCGACTAGCGGGAGAGAGGGGGGAGCTGTTTTTT	CASSRLAGERGELFF
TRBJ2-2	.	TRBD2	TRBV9	TGTGCCAGCAGCATAACTAGCGGGAGGGTCACCGGGGAGCTGTTTTTT	CASSITSGRVTGELFF
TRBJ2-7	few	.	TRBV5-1	TGCGCCAGCAGCCTCCCCCAGGAAGCTCCTCCTGGGCAAGGGCAATACGAGCAGTACTTC	CASSLPQEAPPGQGQYEQYF
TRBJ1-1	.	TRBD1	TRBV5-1	TGCGCCAGCAGCTTGCCGAGAACAGGGGGGGCCACTGAAGCTTTCTTT	CASSLPRTGGATEAFF
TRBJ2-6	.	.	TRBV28	TGTGCCAGCAGTCGGGTCGGGAGCTCTGGGGCCAACGTCCTGACTTTC	CASSRVGSSGANVLTF
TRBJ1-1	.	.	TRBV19	TGTGCCAGTAGTATAAGGTCGGACTTGGGAGCTTTCTTT	CASSIRSDLGAFF
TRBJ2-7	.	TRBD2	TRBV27	TGTGCCAGCAGTTCGACTAGGGCCCTCGGGGGGGAGCAGTACTTC	CASSSTRALGGEQYF
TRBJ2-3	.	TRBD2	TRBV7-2	TGTGCCAGCAGGAGGTATCGGGGAGGGTTCACAGATACGCAGTATTTT	CASRRYRGGFTDTQYF
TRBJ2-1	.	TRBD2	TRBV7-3	TGTGCCAGCAGGACGGGGACTAGCGGGAGCAATGAGCAGTTCTTC	CASRTGTSGSNEQFF
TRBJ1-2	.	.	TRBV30	TGTGCCTGGAGTGTTTCACTCCTACCTGCTAACTATGGCTACACCTTC	CAWSVSLLPANYGYTF
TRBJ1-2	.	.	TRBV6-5	TGTGCCAGCAGTAGGCGACAGGCGGGCGGCTACACCTTC	CASSRRQAGGYTF
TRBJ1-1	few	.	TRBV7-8	TGTGCCAGCAGCTTAGACACTGAAGCTTTCTTT	CASSLDTEAFF
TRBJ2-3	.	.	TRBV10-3	TGTGCCATCAGTGGAGGGACTTTCACAGATACGCAGTATTTT	CAISGGTFTDTQYF
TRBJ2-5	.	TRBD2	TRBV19	TGTGCCAGTAAGCCTAGCGGGCAGCCACAAGAGACCCAGTACTTC	CASKPSGQPQETQYF
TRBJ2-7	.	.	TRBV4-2	TGTGCCAGCAGCCAGGCCGACAGGGAGGATTACGAGCAGTACTTC	CASSQADREDYEQYF
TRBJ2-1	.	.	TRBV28	TGTGCCAGCAGTCGCCTCATGGGGTCTTGGGAGCAGTTCTTC	CASSRLMGSWEQFF
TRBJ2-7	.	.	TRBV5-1	TGCGCCAGCAGCTACCAGGGGGGGAACGAGCAGTACTTC	CASSYQGGNEQYF
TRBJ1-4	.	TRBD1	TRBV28	TGTGCCAGCAGTTCCGGGGGACAGGGGGCGGATGAAAAACTGTTTTTT	CASSSGGQGADEKLFF
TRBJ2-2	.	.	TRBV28	TGTGCCAGCAGTTGGGGGGCGAACACCGGGGAGCTGTTTTTT	CASSWGANTGELFF
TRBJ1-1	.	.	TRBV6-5	TGTGCCAGCACCCCGCCACAGGGCAAAGCTTTCTTT	CASTPPQGKAFF
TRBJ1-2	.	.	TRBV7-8	TGTGCCAGCAGCTTAGTGTTCAGAAGTGGTACGGGAGGCTACACCTTC	CASSLVFRSGTGGYTF
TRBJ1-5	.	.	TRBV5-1	TGCGCCAGCAGCTTAGGTTACGGCAAGAATCAGCCCCAGCATTTT	CASSLGYGKNQPQHF
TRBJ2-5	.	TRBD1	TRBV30	TGTGCCTGGGCAGGGGGCCGTGAGACCCAGTACTTC	CAWAGGRETQYF
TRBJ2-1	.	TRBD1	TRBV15	TGTGCCACTAGGGGATCAGGGACAGGGGGATACAATGAGCAGTTCTTC	CATRGSGTGGYNEQFF